This T cell receptor beta chain came from a study of blood T cell repertoires in COVID-19. Study summary: Sites across the United States, Italy and Spain contributed samples from acute and convalescent COVID-19. Sample material is recorded as cDNA or gDNA derived from T cells, B-cell-depleted T cells, or PBMCs.

V lost 0 bases to trimming and J lost 6 bases; unmatched junction nucleotides: 15. Germline assignment: CDR1 LGHNA and CDR2 YSLEER. CDR3 length: 19 residues. Original methodology: Amplified reference gene primers provided the basis for estimating nucleated cell counts. Produced via immunoSEQ multiplex PCR; TCRdb's table is partial and in-frame only. Clone size and the V and J calls come from that table; the DNA yielded D and trimming. The table has 240,000 or so clones, 85% to 90% seen once. Sequences were obtained from peripheral blood. The TCR sequence derives from a woman aged 40 to 55 who had recovered from COVID-19. The V gene is TRBV4-3, the J gene TRBJ2-4; 9 nucleotides match TRBD2. CDR3 sequence reads: CASSQERIAGAFGGNIQYF. The CDR3 nucleotides read TGCGCCAGCAGCCAAGAGAGGATAGCGGGAGCCTTTGGGGGAAACATTCAGTACTTC.